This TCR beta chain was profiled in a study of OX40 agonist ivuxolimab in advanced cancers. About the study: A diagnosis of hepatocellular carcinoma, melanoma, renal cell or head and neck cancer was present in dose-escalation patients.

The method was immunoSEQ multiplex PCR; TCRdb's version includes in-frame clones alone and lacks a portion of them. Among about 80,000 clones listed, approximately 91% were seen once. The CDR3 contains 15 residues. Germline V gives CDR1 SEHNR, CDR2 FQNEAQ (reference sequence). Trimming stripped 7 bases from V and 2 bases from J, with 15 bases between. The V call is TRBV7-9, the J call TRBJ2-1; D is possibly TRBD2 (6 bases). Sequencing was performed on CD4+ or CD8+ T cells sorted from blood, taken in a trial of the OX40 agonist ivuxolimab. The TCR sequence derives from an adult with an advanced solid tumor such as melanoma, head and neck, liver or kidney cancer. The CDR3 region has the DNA TGTGCCAGCACCCCTACGGCGGGAACCTACAATGAGCAGTTCTTC. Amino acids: CASTPTAGTYNEQFF.